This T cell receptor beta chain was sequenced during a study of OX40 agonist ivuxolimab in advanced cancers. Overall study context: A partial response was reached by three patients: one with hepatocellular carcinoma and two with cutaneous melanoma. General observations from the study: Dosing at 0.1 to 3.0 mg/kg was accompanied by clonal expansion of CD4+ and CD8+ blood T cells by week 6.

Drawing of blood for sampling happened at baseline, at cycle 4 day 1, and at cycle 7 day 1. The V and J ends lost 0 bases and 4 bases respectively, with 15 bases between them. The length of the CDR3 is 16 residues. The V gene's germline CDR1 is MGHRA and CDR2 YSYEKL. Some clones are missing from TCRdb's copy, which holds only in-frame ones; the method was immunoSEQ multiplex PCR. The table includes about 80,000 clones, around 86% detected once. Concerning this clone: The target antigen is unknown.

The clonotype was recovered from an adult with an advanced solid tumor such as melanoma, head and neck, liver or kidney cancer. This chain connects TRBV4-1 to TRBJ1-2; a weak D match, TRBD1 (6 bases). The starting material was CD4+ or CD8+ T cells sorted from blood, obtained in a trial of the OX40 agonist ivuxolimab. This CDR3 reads CASSQDAATGSYGYTF. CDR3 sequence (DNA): TGCGCCAGCAGCCAAGATGCGGCTACAGGGTCCTATGGCTACACCTTC.